One sample yielded the 15 T cell receptor beta chains listed below, sequenced in a study of PD-1 blockade in classical Hodgkin lymphoma. Every one of the patients relapsed after autologous stem cell transplantation (brentuximab vedotin exposure was variable). Only in-frame clones appear in the TCRdb table, and some are missing; sequencing was by immunoSEQ multiplex PCR. Altogether about 23,000 clones are present, about two thirds being singletons, with the ten largest covering about 17%. Source: peripheral blood mononuclear cells (PBMCs), taken at baseline. Receptors originate from a human donor with classical Hodgkin lymphoma.

In its sample, this clone is medium-sized. The chain is built from TRBV7-9 and TRBJ2-1; D is ambiguous. Germline CDR1 and CDR2: SEHNR and FQNEAQ (reference sequence). The CDR3 length is 13 residues. The V end lost 1 base, the J end lost 8 bases, and 9 bases lay between the germline ends. The CDR3: CASSLGGVYEQFF. The CDR3 bases are TGTGCCAGCAGCTTAGGTGGCGTATATGAGCAGTTCTTC.

This clone was counted once. The V call is TRBV14, the J call TRBJ1-2, with 9 bases fitting TRBD1. Germline V gives CDR1 SGHDN, CDR2 FVKESK. Germline trimming cut 4 bases from V and 8 bases from J; bases unmatched to any gene: 14. The CDR3 sequence is 16 residues long. The chain's CDR3 is CASSRPGQGFLRGYTF. The CDR3 DNA is TGTGCCAGCAGCCGACCGGGACAGGGATTTTTGAGGGGCTACACCTTC.

This rearrangement joins TRBV19 to TRBJ2-5; 9 nucleotides line up with TRBD1. Germline lookup yields CDR1 LNHDA and CDR2 SQIVND (reference sequence). J gave up 5 bases and V 5 bases, and 6 bases lay outside the gene matches. This CDR3 comprises 14 residues. The CDR3 sequence is CASSLGTGLETQYF. The CDR3 coding sequence is TGTGCCAGTAGTCTCGGGACAGGGTTGGAGACCCAGTACTTC.

Here the CDR3 reads CASSLQGASGNTIYF. CDR3 in DNA: TGCGCCAGCAGCCTTCAGGGGGCCTCTGGAAACACCATATATTTT. V is TRBV4-1 and J is TRBJ1-3; TRBD1 aligns across 8 bases. The germline gives CDR1 MGHRA, CDR2 YSYEKL. The CDR3 contains 15 residues. Trimming at V came to 4 bases and at J to 0 bases, leaving 2 bases not matched to a gene.

The chain recombines TRBV11-2 with TRBJ2-2, with D perhaps TRBD1 (6 bases). Germline V CDR1 and CDR2: SGHAT, FQNNGV. V was cut by 1 base and J by 5 bases, with 14 bases left in between. The CDR3 length is 16 residues. As DNA, the CDR3 is TGTGCCAGCAGCTTAGTCCGGACAGTCCGAACCGGGGAGCTGTTTTTT. Translation: CASSLVRTVRTGELFF.

The chain carries TRBV28 and TRBJ1-1; D is unclear. This CDR3 comprises 11 residues. Germline V lookup: CDR1 MDHEN, CDR2 SYDVKM. V was pared by 4 bases and J by 7 bases, with 7 bases between. The DNA for the CDR3 is TGTGCCAGCAGTTACAGCCTTGAAGCTTTCTTT. The encoded protein is CASSYSLEAFF.

The V and J genes are TRBV7-8 and TRBJ1-4; no reliable D call. V was shortened by 1 base and J by 8 bases, with 14 bases between the two germline ends. The CDR3 has 15 residues. From germline, CDR1 is SGHVS and CDR2 FQNEAQ. The CDR3 region is CASSLVAGEREKLFF. CDR3 in DNA: TGTGCCAGCAGCTTAGTAGCCGGGGAGCGGGAAAAACTGTTTTTT.

This clone occurred once. This sequence joins TRBV7-2 and TRBJ1-5; D remains ambiguous. Germline V gene data show CDR1 as SGHTA and CDR2 as FQGNSA. The CDR3 covers 15 residues. V shed 0 bases and J shed 0 bases, with 6 bases lying between them. The DNA for the CDR3 is TGTGCCAGCAGCTTAGCACGGGGTAGCAATCAGCCCCAGCATTTT. This translates into CASSLARGSNQPQHF.

The chain couples TRBV7-2 to TRBJ1-4; D gene uncertain. The CDR3 sequence is 10 residues long. Germline V gives CDR1 SGHTA, CDR2 FQGNSA. Trimming removed 9 bases from V and 5 bases from J, with 4 bases in between. Here the CDR3 reads CASGNEKLFF. CDR3 nucleotides: TGTGCCAGTGGGAATGAAAAACTGTTTTTT.

The chain recombines TRBV18 with TRBJ2-1; 8 bases fit TRBD2. V lost 3 bases, J lost 9 bases, and 7 bases stayed unmatched. Germline V gives CDR1 KGHSH, CDR2 LQKENI. The CDR3 length is 14 residues. CDR3 amino acids: CASSPLTSGSEQFF. CDR3 nucleotides: TGTGCCAGCTCACCCCTTACTAGCGGCAGTGAGCAGTTCTTC. The whole variable domain, filled in from reference TRBV18 and TRBJ2-1, reads NAGVMQNPRHLVRRRGQEARLRCSPMKGHSHVYWYRQLPEEGLKFMVYLQKENIIDESGMPKERFSAEFPKEGPSILRIQQVVRGDSAAYFCASSPLTSGSEQFFGPGTRLTVL.

This clone was seen more than once but under ten times. The genes are TRBV30 and TRBJ1-1, with a weak D call TRBD1 (6 bases). The CDR3 is 12 residues long. CDR1 and CDR2 (germline): GTSNPN, SVGIG (reference sequence). V shed 5 bases and J shed 4 bases, with 11 bases lying between them. The CDR3 here is CAWDQGGTEAFF. The CDR3 DNA reads TGTGCCTGGGACCAAGGGGGCACTGAAGCTTTCTTT.

The J gene is TRBJ1-1, the V gene TRBV19, with D possibly matching TRBD1 (5 bases). The germline V gene has CDR1 LNHDA and CDR2 SQIVND (reference sequence). The V end lost 4 bases, the J end lost 0 bases, and 9 bases lay between the germline ends. The CDR3 extends over 14 amino acids. CDR3 in DNA: TGTGCCAGTAGTAGCAGGGCGCTGAACACTGAAGCTTTCTTT. Its protein is CASSSRALNTEAFF.

This chain joins TRBV5-4 and TRBJ2-3; tentatively, D is TRBD1 (5 bases). Between the trimmed V and J ends, which lost 4 bases and 9 bases, there was a span of 24 bases. Germline CDR1 is SGHNT and CDR2 is YYREEE (reference sequence). There are 16 residues in the CDR3. The CDR3 DNA reads TGTGCCAGCAGCCTCGATAGGGGCGCTTCCTTGGTGACGCAGTATTTT. Amino acids: CASSLDRGASLVTQYF.

The V gene is TRBV10-1, the J gene TRBJ2-2; D is uncertain. The CDR3 has 12 residues. Trimming pared 5 bases from V and 5 bases from J, leaving 6 bases between. Germline V lookup: CDR1 WNHNN, CDR2 SYGVQD (reference sequence). For the CDR3, the DNA is TGCGCCAGCAGTAAAGGAACCGGGGAGCTGTTTTTT. Amino acids: CASSKGTGELFF.

The sample holds one count of this clone. J is TRBJ1-2 and V is TRBV5-1; D not certain. CDR1 is SGHRS and CDR2 is YFSETQ in the germline V gene. Trimming took 4 bases from V and 4 from J, leaving 17 bases between them. The CDR3 is 15 residues long. CDR3 DNA sequence: TGCGCCAGCAGCCGGGTAGGAGAATTGACCTATGGCTACACCTTC. Protein sequence: CASSRVGELTYGYTF.